These 18 T cell receptor beta chains were sequenced from one sample in a study of blood T cell repertoires in COVID-19. Repertoires were generated with immunoSEQ multiplex PCR, while TCRdb's copy carries only in-frame clones and drops some. Of under 130,000 clones listed, about 75% were seen once; the top ten hold roughly 6%. Sequences were obtained from peripheral blood. The receptors were gathered from an elderly man with acute or convalescent COVID-19.

This chain links TRBV6-5 with TRBJ2-7; D is possibly TRBD1 (6 bases). There are 16 residues in the CDR3. V was cut by 2 bases and J by 3 bases, with 17 bases left in between. Per germline, CDR1 MNHEY and CDR2 SVGAGI. Written as DNA, the CDR3 is TGTGCCAGCAGTTACACAGACAGGTTGGGGGTCTACGAGCAGTACTTC. Protein sequence: CASSYTDRLGVYEQYF.

This sequence joins TRBV3-1 (or the pseudogene TRBV3-2) and TRBJ2-3; TRBD1 might be the D (6 bases). V lost 1 base, J lost 5 bases, and 10 bases lay in between. Germline V lookup: CDR1 LGHDT, CDR2 YNNKEL (reference sequence). The CDR3 has 14 amino acids. CDR3 sequence reads: CASSQVGAGDTQYF. The DNA for the CDR3 is TGTGCCAGCAGCCAAGTGGGGGCAGGAGATACGCAGTATTTT.

This clone was counted many times. The chain couples TRBV7-2 to TRBJ2-7; D perhaps matches TRBD2 (5 bases). Trimming shortened V by 5 bases and J by 4 bases, and 18 bases separated the two germline ends. There are 15 residues in the CDR3. Per germline, CDR1 SGHTA and CDR2 FQGNSA. CDR3 in DNA: TGTGCCAGCAGCCCGGGGATCGTGAATACTTACGAGCAGTACTTC. This codes for CASSPGIVNTYEQYF.

The gene calls are TRBV7-9 and TRBJ1-4; a weak D match, TRBD1 (5 bases). The CDR3 runs 12 residues. V was trimmed by 5 bases and J by 11 bases, leaving 12 bases between them. Germline assignment: CDR1 SEHNR and CDR2 FQNEAQ (reference sequence). For the CDR3, the DNA is TGTGCCAGCAGCCCGGGGGACCGGAAACTGTTTTTT. It encodes CASSPGDRKLFF. The complete variable domain, with remaining parts taken from reference TRBV7-9 and TRBJ1-4, reads DTGVSQNPRHKITKRGQNVTFRCDPISEHNRLYWYRQTLGQGPEFLTYFQNEAQLEKSRLLSDRFSAERPKGSFSTLEIQRTEQGDSAMYLCASSPGDRKLFFGSGTQLSVL.

The gene calls are TRBV19 and TRBJ2-7, with TRBD1 matching over 9 bases. CDR1 and CDR2 from the germline V gene are LNHDA and SQIVND (reference sequence). V dropped 5 bases and J dropped 3; count of bases not matched to a gene: 8. The CDR3 spans 15 residues. CDR3 DNA: TGTGCCAGTAGTCTAACAGGGGGCGGTTTCTACGAGCAGTACTTC. Encoded protein: CASSLTGGGFYEQYF.

The chain couples TRBV4-3 to TRBJ1-1; no definite D call. The germline V gene has CDR1 LGHNA and CDR2 YSLEER. V was clipped by 0 bases and J by 4 bases, with 9 bases between them. The CDR3 spans 14 residues. CDR3 region: CASSQELAGTEAFF. Written as DNA, the CDR3 is TGCGCCAGCAGCCAAGAACTGGCAGGCACTGAAGCTTTCTTT.

The chain couples TRBV28 to TRBJ2-4, with D possibly being TRBD1 (6 bases). Per germline, CDR1 MDHEN and CDR2 SYDVKM. V was clipped by 2 bases and J by 0 bases, with 11 bases between them. This CDR3 comprises 16 residues. Here the CDR3 reads CASSLDTGKAKNIQYF. The CDR3 DNA reads TGTGCCAGCAGTTTAGACACAGGGAAAGCCAAAAACATTCAGTACTTC.

This clone showed up just a few times. The genes are TRBV7-2 and TRBJ1-2; D possibly corresponds to TRBD1 (6 bases). Germline V gene sequence: CDR1 SGHTA, CDR2 FQGNSA. The CDR3 covers 13 residues. Between the trimmed V and J ends, which lost 5 bases and 7 bases, there was a span of 14 bases. The DNA of the CDR3 is TGTGCCAGCAGCAACAGGGCAGTCGGTGGCTACACCTTC. This translates into CASSNRAVGGYTF. Variable domain in full (rest from reference TRBV7-2 and TRBJ1-2): GAGVSQSPSNKVTEKGKDVELRCDPISGHTALYWYRQSLGQGLEFLIYFQGNSAPDKSGLPSDRFSAERTGGSVSTLTIQRTQQEDSAVYLCASSNRAVGGYTFGSGTRLTVV.

This clone has only a few counts. The chain links TRBV5-6 to TRBJ2-5; 11 nucleotides line up with TRBD2. V gave up 4 bases and J gave up 2 bases; unmatched junction bases: 7. Germline CDR1 is SGHDT and CDR2 is YYEEEE. The CDR3 loop spans 16 amino acids. CDR3 sequence (DNA): TGTGCCAGCAGCGCCGATAGCGGGAGGGGACAAGAGACCCAGTACTTC. Its translation: CASSADSGRGQETQYF.

This clone was counted a single time. DNA for the CDR3: TGTGCCAGCAGCCAAGCCTATGGACTAGCTGCGGGGACCTACAATGAGCAGTTCTTC. It translates to CASSQAYGLAAGTYNEQFF. The chain joins TRBV4-2 to TRBJ2-1; 8 bases agree with TRBD2. Germline assignment: CDR1 LGHNA and CDR2 YNFKEQ. This CDR3 is 19 amino acids long. The V segment lost 1 base and the J segment 2 bases; nucleotides outside the gene matches: 13.

This clone was recorded a few times. J is TRBJ2-2 and V is TRBV9; possibly TRBD2 for D (5 bases). V dropped 0 bases and J dropped 7 bases, with 10 bases sitting between them. CDR3 length: 14 residues. The germline gives CDR1 SGDLS, CDR2 YYNGEE. The CDR3: CASSVVQRNGELFF. For the CDR3, the DNA is TGTGCCAGCAGCGTAGTACAGCGGAACGGGGAGCTGTTTTTT.

Only a few counts were recorded for this clone. V is TRBV29-1 and J is TRBJ2-1, with 8 bases fitting TRBD2. After removal of 6 bases from V and 10 bases from J, the junction contained 8 bases not matched to a gene. This CDR3 spans 12 amino acids. Germline CDR1 SQVTM, CDR2 ANQGSEA. The CDR3 spells CSVGLAGREQFF. CDR3 coding DNA: TGCAGCGTGGGGCTAGCGGGCCGCGAGCAGTTCTTC.

This chain uses TRBV5-1 with TRBJ2-1; D may be TRBD1 (6 bases). V was trimmed by 3 bases and J by 10 bases, leaving 17 bases between them. Germline V CDR1 and CDR2: SGHRS, YFSETQ. This CDR3 region has 14 residues. CDR3: CASSSYPGQSEQFF. In DNA form, the CDR3 reads TGCGCCAGCAGCTCGTACCCGGGACAATCCGAGCAGTTCTTC.

The chain combines TRBV6-5 with TRBJ2-1; D ambiguous. The CDR3 totals 11 residues. CDR1 is MNHEY and CDR2 is SVGAGI in the germline V gene. Trimming took 5 bases from V and 12 from J, leaving 11 bases between them. CDR3 sequence: CASSPGEGQFF. The CDR3 nucleotides are TGTGCCAGCAGTCCCGGAGAAGGGCAGTTCTTC.

J is TRBJ2-5 and V is TRBV11-3; a weak D match, TRBD1 (7 bases). V shed 5 bases and J shed 5 bases, with 18 bases lying between them. CDR1 and CDR2 from the germline V gene are SGHNT and YENEEA. CDR3 size: 15 residues. CDR3 sequence reads: CASSRAGFRGETQYF. CDR3 DNA: TGTGCCAGCAGCCGGGCGGGGTTCAGGGGGGAGACCCAGTACTTC.

The chain couples TRBV7-8 to TRBJ2-5; 8 bases align to TRBD2. Looked up from germline, CDR1 is SGHVS and CDR2 is FQNEAQ. Trimming cost V 3 bases and J 5 bases; bases outside gene matches: 5. The CDR3 covers 14 residues. The CDR3 DNA sequence: TGTGCCAGCAGCTTGACTAGCGTTCGGGAGACCCAGTACTTC. It codes for CASSLTSVRETQYF.

This chain uses TRBV27 with TRBJ2-4; 9 nucleotides agree with TRBD2. Germline V CDR1 and CDR2: MNHEY, SMNVEV (reference sequence). The V and J ends lost 4 bases and 3 bases, in that order; junction bases with no gene match: 13. The CDR3 has 18 amino acids. The CDR3 here is CASSSRLAEPVGKNIQYF. For the CDR3, the DNA is TGTGCCAGCAGTTCTCGACTAGCGGAACCCGTAGGCAAAAACATTCAGTACTTC.

This clone was detected many times. V is TRBV6-5 and J is TRBJ1-5; 7 bases match TRBD1. V trimming: 5 bases; J trimming: 3 bases; junction bases outside the gene matches: 7. The length of the CDR3 is 15 residues. Germline V gives CDR1 MNHEY, CDR2 SVGAGI. In DNA form, the CDR3 reads TGTGCCAGCAGTAGAACAGGGGAAGTCAATCAGCCCCAGCATTTT. It yields the protein CASSRTGEVNQPQHF.